One and the same sample provided the 30 T cell receptor beta chains below, sequenced in a study of cytomegalovirus exposure and HLA in healthy donors. Use of 60 Vbeta and 13 Jbeta primers characterized the PCR. Clones were sequenced by immunoSEQ multiplex PCR, and TCRdb holds only the in-frame ones, with some missing. This table has 150,000 to 200,000 clones, roughly 87% appearing once. Sequenced input: PBMCs. Source of these receptors: a boy aged 2 to 9 in good health and CMV-seronegative.

The chain recombines TRBV30 with TRBJ2-3; 7 bases are a match to TRBD2. V was clipped by 0 bases and J by 6 bases; unmatched bases: 3. Germline loops: CDR1 GTSNPN, CDR2 SVGIG (reference sequence). The CDR3 has 13 residues. CDR3 loop: CAWSVGGVDTQYF. CDR3 nucleotides: TGTGCCTGGAGTGTTGGGGGGGTGGATACGCAGTATTTT. Supplemented by reference TRBV30 and TRBJ2-3, the full variable domain reads SQTIHQWPATLVQPVGSPLSLECTVEGTSNPNLYWYRQAAGRGLQLLFYSVGIGQISSEVPQNLSASRPQDRQFILSSKKLLLSDSGFYLCAWSVGGVDTQYFGPGTRLTVL.

The chain recombines TRBV7-9 with TRBJ2-1; 8 nucleotides agree with TRBD2. Germline assignment: CDR1 SEHNR and CDR2 FQNEAQ (reference sequence). J was trimmed by 4 bases and V by 10 bases; bases with no gene match: 9. The CDR3 loop spans 14 amino acids. The CDR3 nucleotides are TGTGCCACCGAAACGGCTAGCGGGTACAATGAGCAGTTCTTC. This gives the protein CATETASGYNEQFF. Drawing the rest from reference TRBV7-9 and TRBJ2-1, the complete variable domain is DTGVSQNPRHKITKRGQNVTFRCDPISEHNRLYWYRQTLGQGPEFLTYFQNEAQLEKSRLLSDRFSAERPKGSFSTLEIQRTEQGDSAMYLCATETASGYNEQFFGPGTRLTVL.

The CDR3 DNA sequence: TGTGCCAGCAGTCCAACAATCAGGGAGGGTCGTACAGATACGCAGTATTTT. This gives the protein CASSPTIREGRTDTQYF. V usage is TRBV7-9 and J usage is TRBJ2-3; 7 bases fit TRBD2. CDR1 and CDR2 (germline): SEHNR, FQNEAQ (reference sequence). CDR3 length: 17 residues. The trim removed 6 bases at V and 3 bases at J, leaving 15 bases unmatched.

The chain has TRBV30 and TRBJ1-4; D may be TRBD1 (6 bases). The germline V and J ends were trimmed by 1 base and 12 bases, with 15 bases remaining between them. In germline, CDR1 is GTSNPN, CDR2 SVGIG (reference sequence). The CDR3 extends over 13 amino acids. The CDR3 DNA reads as TGTGCCTGGAGTGGGGACACAGGGCCAGAACTGTTTTTT. Translation gives CAWSGDTGPELFF.

This clone turned up a few times. The chain carries TRBV5-6 and TRBJ2-7, with D perhaps matching TRBD1 (6 bases). The germline V gene encodes CDR1 SGHDT and CDR2 YYEEEE. V lost 3 bases to trimming and J lost 2 bases, with 21 bases between them. This CDR3 has 17 amino acids. The CDR3 sequence: CASSSPFRQGRAYEQYF. CDR3 bases: TGTGCCAGCAGCTCACCCTTTCGGCAGGGGCGCGCCTACGAGCAGTACTTC.

The V gene is TRBV18, the J gene TRBJ2-5; D possibly corresponds to TRBD1 (6 bases). Judging by the DNA end, TRBJ2-7 fits better; the J call may be wrong. The CDR3 runs to 13 residues. Germline CDR1 KGHSH, CDR2 LQKENI. The CDR3 coding sequence is TGTGCCAGCTCACCACCAGGGGGCTACGAGCAGTACTTC. Its protein is CASSPPGGYEQYF.

The chain links TRBV5-1 to TRBJ2-5, with TRBD1 matching over 8 bases. The length of the CDR3 is 15 residues. The germline CDR1 and CDR2 sequences are SGHRS and YFSETQ. J lost 3 bases, V lost 4 bases, and 8 bases had no gene match. CDR3 residues: CASSGGQGPEETQYF. CDR3 coding DNA: TGCGCCAGCAGCGGCGGACAGGGTCCCGAAGAGACCCAGTACTTC.

This clone has only one observation. This sequence joins TRBV18 and TRBJ2-3; 11 bases align to TRBD2. This CDR3 spans 16 amino acids. V trimming: 3 bases; J trimming: 4 bases; junction bases outside the gene matches: 6. CDR1 KGHSH and CDR2 LQKENI come from the germline V gene. The CDR3 loop reads CASSPVTSGSADTQYF. The CDR3 nucleotides are TGTGCCAGCTCACCCGTAACTAGCGGGAGTGCAGATACGCAGTATTTT. Based on the CDR3 plus reference TRBV18 and TRBJ2-3, the full variable domain is NAGVMQNPRHLVRRRGQEARLRCSPMKGHSHVYWYRQLPEEGLKFMVYLQKENIIDESGMPKERFSAEFPKEGPSILRIQQVVRGDSAAYFCASSPVTSGSADTQYFGPGTRLTVL.

This clone was seen once. J is TRBJ2-2 and V is TRBV14, with D possibly TRBD2 on 6 matching bases. CDR3 length: 15 residues. Between the trimmed V and J ends, which lost 4 bases and 7 bases, there was a span of 16 bases. Germline CDR1 SGHDN, CDR2 FVKESK. CDR3 amino acids: CASSLSRGYGGELFF. As DNA, the CDR3 is TGTGCCAGCAGCCTCTCTCGGGGGTACGGCGGGGAGCTGTTTTTT.

V is TRBV27 and J is TRBJ2-3; TRBD1 matches at 10 bases. This CDR3 contains 17 residues. From germline, CDR1 is MNHEY and CDR2 SMNVEV (reference sequence). After removal of 5 bases from V and 6 bases from J, the junction contained 14 bases not matched to a gene. The CDR3 nucleotides read TGTGCCAGCAGTCCTCTTAGGACAGGGGGTTTGTCCGATACGCAGTATTTT. Translating gives CASSPLRTGGLSDTQYF.

The chain has TRBV7-2 and TRBJ1-2, with D perhaps TRBD1 (6 bases). V shed 5 bases and J shed 0 bases, with 16 bases lying between them. This CDR3 region has 16 residues. From germline, CDR1 is SGHTA and CDR2 FQGNSA. The CDR3 is CASSPLGGGANYGYTF. The CDR3 DNA sequence: TGTGCCAGCAGCCCCCTAGGGGGGGGAGCTAACTATGGCTACACCTTC.

The V call is TRBV2, the J call TRBJ2-7; D is unclear. CDR3 length equals 12 residues. The V end lost 5 bases, the J end lost 7 bases, and 12 bases lay between the germline ends. CDR1 and CDR2 from the germline V gene are SNHLY and FYNNEI. The CDR3 coding sequence is TGTGCCAGCAGTTACGTCGGCGGAGAGCAGTACTTC. Protein product: CASSYVGGEQYF. Based on the CDR3 plus reference TRBV2 and TRBJ2-7, the full variable domain is EPEVTQTPSHQVTQMGQEVILRCVPISNHLYFYWYRQILGQKVEFLVSFYNNEISEKSEIFDDQFSVERPDGSNFTLKIRSTKLEDSAMYFCASSYVGGEQYFGPGTRLTVT.

The count of this clone is one. The chain joins TRBV6-6 to TRBJ1-2; 8 nucleotides line up with TRBD1. Trimming removed 5 bases from V and 4 bases from J; junction bases left unmatched: 6. CDR3 size: 14 residues. CDR1 is MNHNY and CDR2 is SVGAGI in the germline V gene (reference sequence). CDR3 nucleotide sequence: TGTGCCAGCAGTCTCGACGGACAGGGCTATGGCTACACCTTC. Translated, it gives CASSLDGQGYGYTF.

The chain is built from TRBV2 and TRBJ2-7; D is unresolved. The CDR3 contains 16 residues. Trimming removed 10 bases at V and 0 bases at J, with 22 bases between. CDR1 and CDR2 (germline): SNHLY, FYNNEI. The CDR3 protein is CAICSLPILTSYEQYF. The DNA for the CDR3 is TGTGCCATCTGTTCCCTCCCTATCCTCACCTCCTACGAGCAGTACTTC.

The chain combines TRBV6-1 with TRBJ2-5; D is undetermined. The V gene lost 4 bases and the J gene lost 2 bases, with 11 bases spanning the gap. This CDR3 comprises 14 residues. Per the germline V gene, CDR1 is MNHNS and CDR2 is SASEGT. The CDR3 sequence: CASSGQIFQETQYF. CDR3 in DNA: TGTGCCAGCAGTGGTCAGATTTTTCAAGAGACCCAGTACTTC.

V is TRBV11-2 and J is TRBJ2-4, with 7 nucleotides matching TRBD2. The germline gives CDR1 SGHAT, CDR2 FQNNGV. The V and J ends lost 4 bases and 3 bases, in that order; junction bases with no gene match: 15. CDR3 size: 18 residues. CDR3 in DNA: TGTGCCAGCAGCTCCCCTTCAGCGGGGTTCCCCATCAAAAACATTCAGTACTTC. This encodes CASSSPSAGFPIKNIQYF.

This clone appeared once. This chain joins TRBV12-5 and TRBJ2-1; 10 positions agree with TRBD2. This CDR3 contains 17 residues. J was trimmed by 5 bases and V by 6 bases; bases with no gene match: 13. CDR1 and CDR2 (germline): LGHNT, FRNRAP. The CDR3 nucleotides read TGTGCTAGTGGCCTTAGACTAGCGGGTGCCCTAGACAATGAGCAGTTCTTC. It codes for CASGLRLAGALDNEQFF.

This clone was observed once. This sample includes further DNA sequences coding for the same CDR3. The chain couples TRBV5-1 to TRBJ2-3, with TRBD2 matching 8 bases. Germline CDR1 reads SGHRS; CDR2 reads YFSETQ. The CDR3 is made up of 16 amino acids. V dropped 0 bases and J dropped 6; count of bases not matched to a gene: 9. CDR3 protein: CASSLEVAGGGDTQYF. As DNA, the CDR3 is TGCGCCAGCAGCTTGGAAGTCGCGGGGGGCGGGGATACGCAGTATTTT.

The chain couples TRBV6-5 to TRBJ2-7; 14 nucleotides line up with TRBD2. After removal of 6 bases from V and 6 bases from J, the junction contained 7 bases not matched to a gene. Germline assignment: CDR1 MNHEY and CDR2 SVGAGI. The CDR3 is 15 residues long. This CDR3 is CASSPGLAGVGEQYF. In nucleotides, the CDR3 is TGTGCCAGCAGCCCGGGACTAGCGGGAGTCGGCGAGCAGTACTTC.

This clone was found once. The chain joins TRBV19 to TRBJ2-1; D might be TRBD2 (6 bases). This CDR3 spans 12 amino acids. The V gene lost 3 bases and the J gene lost 9 bases, with 9 bases spanning the gap. Germline V CDR1 and CDR2: LNHDA, SQIVND (reference sequence). CDR3 sequence: CASSIPRGEQFF. CDR3 DNA: TGTGCCAGTAGTATCCCGCGGGGTGAGCAGTTCTTC.

The chain uses TRBV28 and TRBJ1-5, with D unresolved. The CDR3 is made up of 14 amino acids. Germline loops: CDR1 MDHEN, CDR2 SYDVKM. Trimming cost V 2 bases and J 0 bases, with 5 bases left between them. The CDR3 protein is CASSLGPSNQPQHF. The CDR3 DNA is TGTGCCAGCAGTTTAGGGCCTAGCAATCAGCCCCAGCATTTT.

The chain recombines TRBV7-3 with TRBJ2-2; D gene ambiguous. CDR3 length equals 14 residues. The V gene lost 5 bases and the J gene lost 4 bases, with 11 bases spanning the gap. Looked up from germline, CDR1 is SGHTA and CDR2 is FQGTGA. This CDR3 is CASSASVATGELFF. Here the CDR3 DNA reads TGTGCCAGCAGCGCCTCAGTAGCCACCGGGGAGCTGTTTTTT.

This rearrangement joins TRBV9 to TRBJ2-6, with TRBD2 matching over 14 bases. The CDR3 runs 20 residues. V dropped 1 base and J dropped 0; count of bases not matched to a gene: 6. The V gene's germline CDR1 is SGDLS and CDR2 YYNGEE. CDR3 sequence reads: CASSVSLGLAGVSGANVLTF. The CDR3 nucleotides are TGTGCCAGCAGCGTAAGTTTGGGACTAGCGGGAGTCTCTGGGGCCAACGTCCTGACTTTC.

The V and J genes are TRBV6-5 and TRBJ2-7; 11 nucleotides line up with TRBD1. The ends lost 6 bases at V and 0 bases at J; junction bases unmatched: 4. The V gene's germline CDR1 is MNHEY and CDR2 SVGAGI. The CDR3 totals 15 residues. CDR3: CASRRTGGVSYEQYF. The CDR3 coding sequence is TGTGCCAGCAGGAGGACAGGGGGCGTCTCCTACGAGCAGTACTTC.

The chain recombines TRBV30 with TRBJ2-3; 7 nucleotides match TRBD1. Germline V gene data show CDR1 as GTSNPN and CDR2 as SVGIG (reference sequence). J lost 3 bases, V lost 4 bases, and 13 bases had no gene match. This CDR3 spans 16 amino acids. In DNA, the CDR3 is TGTGCCTGGACGGTACCGACAGGGAGAGAAACAGATACGCAGTATTTT. Residues: CAWTVPTGRETDTQYF.

This clone was found once. This chain links TRBV28 with TRBJ1-2; TRBD1 aligns across 7 bases. The J segment lost 4 bases and the V segment lost 7 bases, leaving 6 bases of the junction unmatched. Germline V lookup: CDR1 MDHEN, CDR2 SYDVKM. The CDR3 covers 13 residues. In DNA form, the CDR3 reads TGTGCCAGCATCTCGGGACAGACCTATGGCTACACCTTC. Translating it yields CASISGQTYGYTF.

This rearrangement joins TRBV19 to TRBJ2-5; D may be TRBD2 (6 bases). The V gene's germline CDR1 is LNHDA and CDR2 SQIVND (reference sequence). CDR3 length equals 14 residues. The V end was cut by 3 bases, the J end by 2 bases, with 10 bases between. The CDR3 nucleotides are TGTGCCAGTAGTATTTTGGGGGGACAAGAGACCCAGTACTTC. It encodes CASSILGGQETQYF.

The chain employs TRBV5-1 and TRBJ1-3, with 7 positions matching TRBD1. Losses at the gene ends were 4 bases for V and 0 bases for J; bases not matched to a gene: 16. Germline V CDR1 and CDR2: SGHRS, YFSETQ. The CDR3 is 19 residues long. The chain's CDR3 is CASSRLGDSARLSGNTIYF. The CDR3 DNA reads as TGCGCCAGCAGCCGATTAGGGGACAGTGCCCGACTCTCTGGAAACACCATATATTTT.

This rearrangement joins TRBV27 to TRBJ1-5, with D possibly TRBD1 on 5 matching bases. Trimming left V 6 bases short and J 1 base short, with 13 bases between. Germline V CDR1 and CDR2: MNHEY, SMNVEV (reference sequence). The CDR3 totals 15 residues. The CDR3 coding sequence is TGTGCCAGCAGGGGGTTGGGGGGAAGCAATCAGCCCCAGCATTTT. Translated, it gives CASRGLGGSNQPQHF.

The rearrangement joins TRBV7-9 to TRBJ2-3; 14 nucleotides align to TRBD2. The CDR3 contains 18 residues. V was clipped by 3 bases and J by 5 bases; unmatched bases: 10. In germline, CDR1 is SEHNR, CDR2 FQNEAQ (reference sequence). CDR3 amino acids: CASSFPKTSGGAGDTQYF. Here the CDR3 DNA reads TGTGCCAGCAGCTTCCCAAAGACTAGCGGGGGGGCGGGAGATACGCAGTATTTT. Variable domain in full (rest from reference TRBV7-9 and TRBJ2-3): DTGVSQNPRHKITKRGQNVTFRCDPISEHNRLYWYRQTLGQGPEFLTYFQNEAQLEKSRLLSDRFSAERPKGSFSTLEIQRTEQGDSAMYLCASSFPKTSGGAGDTQYFGPGTRLTVL.